Below, one T cell receptor beta chain is given with its context. The antigen remains undetermined. Data came from immunoSEQ multiplex PCR; TCRdb stores just in-frame clones and leaves some out. This table has about 64,000 clones, approximately 71% appearing once. The sample originates from a study of memory CD4+ T cells and cytomegalovirus serostatus. Study-level background: Donors were healthy Belgian adults, under ten CMV seropositive and 24 seronegative. Whole-study findings and limits: Of 150 to 200 reported CMV TCRbeta sequences, under 70 were found in memory CD4+ repertoires.

Germline V lookup: CDR1 MNHEY, CDR2 SMNVEV (reference sequence). The CDR3 runs 14 residues. The ends were cut back, 3 bases at V and 6 bases at J, with 14 bases in the middle. The sort gate was single viable CD3+CD4+CD8-CD45RO+ cells for memory CD4+ T cells. The sequence came from an adult in good health and CMV-seronegative. Sequencing was carried out using memory CD4+ T cells from blood. The chain couples TRBV27 to TRBJ1-1; possible D gene TRBD1, 5 bases. CDR3 coding DNA: TGTGCCAGCAGTTTCTCGGCCCGGGGGGCTGAAGCTTTCTTT. It is translated as CASSFSARGAEAFF.